Below are 23 T cell receptor beta chains sequenced from a single sample in a study of cytomegalovirus exposure and HLA in healthy donors. PCR amplification relied on 60 Vbeta primers (plus 13 Jbeta primers). Profiling relied on immunoSEQ multiplex PCR, and the TCRdb table lists in-frame clones only, not all of them. The sample contains fewer than 200,000 clones, roughly 76% of which appear only once. Specimen: PBMCs. The receptors stem from a human donor in good health.

V usage is TRBV6-1 and J usage is TRBJ2-5; 11 bases match TRBD2. Germline loops: CDR1 MNHNS, CDR2 SASEGT. This CDR3 has 14 residues. The V gene end was trimmed by 10 bases and the J gene end by 7 bases; junction bases not matched to a gene: 11. CDR3 bases: TGTGCCACAGGGACTAGCGGAAAAACGGGGACCCAGTACTTC. Its translation: CATGTSGKTGTQYF.

The chain employs TRBV6-5 and TRBJ2-7, with D maybe TRBD1 (6 bases). Germline loops: CDR1 MNHEY, CDR2 SVGAGI. V was shortened by 7 bases and J by 0 bases, with 16 bases between the two germline ends. The CDR3 runs to 15 residues. The CDR3 loop is CASKPPRGSSYEQYF. The CDR3 DNA follows: TGTGCCAGCAAACCCCCGAGGGGGAGCTCCTACGAGCAGTACTTC.

The chain recombines TRBV7-6 with TRBJ2-7, with D perhaps TRBD2 (5 bases). The CDR3 runs to 15 residues. Trimming took 6 bases from V and 4 from J, leaving 19 bases between them. CDR1 and CDR2 from the germline V gene are SGHVS and FNYEAQ. The CDR3 is CASSSPGSSSYEQYF. CDR3 in DNA: TGTGCCAGCAGTTCCCCTGGGAGTTCCTCATACGAGCAGTACTTC.

This sequence joins TRBV6-5 and TRBJ1-2, with TRBD1 identical over 7 bases. V trimming: 5 bases; J trimming: 8 bases; junction bases outside the gene matches: 5. Germline values: CDR1 MNHEY, CDR2 SVGAGI. CDR3 length: 12 residues. The CDR3 is CASSRQGQGYTF. DNA of the CDR3: TGTGCCAGCAGTCGACAGGGTCAAGGCTACACCTTC.

Concerning this clone: Germline is not matched at one junction end, which may reflect a read error. The chain joins TRBV5-1 to TRBJ1-2; no firm D call. Germline V gene sequence: CDR1 SGHRS, CDR2 YFSETQ. This CDR3 has 14 residues. The CDR3 DNA is TGCGCCAGCAGCTTCGGTACGGAAAACTATGGCTACGCCTTC. Amino acid sequence: CASSFGTENYGYAF.

This clone was seen a few times. The chain's CDR3 is CASRVDRGRFYGYTF. In DNA form, the CDR3 reads TGTGCCAGCAGGGTGGACAGGGGGCGCTTCTATGGCTACACCTTC. V usage is TRBV6-5 and J usage is TRBJ1-2; TRBD1 matches at 11 bases. This CDR3 region has 15 residues. Germline V gene lookup returns CDR1 MNHEY and CDR2 SVGAGI. Trimming at V came to 6 bases and at J to 4 bases, leaving 7 bases not matched to a gene.

This clone was counted a few times. J is TRBJ2-2 and V is TRBV27; 8 positions agree with TRBD1. The CDR3 sequence is 17 residues long. CDR1 MNHEY and CDR2 SMNVEV come from the germline V gene (reference sequence). J gave up 1 base and V 0 bases, and 4 bases lay outside the gene matches. CDR3 amino acids: CASSLSVGQVNTGELFF. The CDR3 nucleotides are TGTGCCAGCAGTTTATCGGTGGGACAGGTGAACACCGGGGAGCTGTTTTTT.

This clone has a single count. J is TRBJ2-3 and V is TRBV9; 9 bases map to TRBD1. Trimming cost V 0 bases and J 4 bases; bases outside gene matches: 9. CDR3 length: 17 residues. Per the germline V gene, CDR1 is SGDLS and CDR2 is YYNGEE. The CDR3: CASSVGTRDREADTQYF. The CDR3 nucleotides read TGTGCCAGCAGCGTAGGAACAAGGGACAGGGAGGCAGATACGCAGTATTTT.

This chain joins TRBV15 and TRBJ2-5, with D hard to call. TRBJ2-7 matches the DNA end more closely, so the J call is doubtful. The germline V gene encodes CDR1 LNHNV and CDR2 YYDKDF (reference sequence). There are 12 residues in the CDR3. The CDR3 DNA reads TGTGCCACCAGCAGGCCGTGGGGCGAGCAGTACTTC. It translates to CATSRPWGEQYF.

This sequence joins TRBV12-5 and TRBJ1-4; TRBD1 aligns across 8 bases. Germline V lookup: CDR1 LGHNT, CDR2 FRNRAP. This CDR3 comprises 15 residues. V was clipped by 5 bases and J by 8 bases; unmatched bases: 10. CDR3 in amino acids: CASGPGQGLEEKLFF. The CDR3 DNA reads TGTGCTAGTGGTCCTGGACAGGGTTTAGAGGAAAAACTGTTTTTT.

This clone was observed a handful of times. The chain carries TRBV7-9 and TRBJ1-1, with D perhaps matching TRBD1 (5 bases). Trimming removed 7 bases from V and 0 bases from J, with 12 bases in between. The CDR3 loop spans 14 amino acids. The germline V gene encodes CDR1 SEHNR and CDR2 FQNEAQ (reference sequence). The CDR3 reads CASTPTGVNTEAFF. The CDR3 nucleotides are TGTGCCAGCACCCCAACGGGGGTGAACACTGAAGCTTTCTTT.

The J gene is TRBJ1-3, the V gene TRBV2; 10 nucleotides agree with TRBD1. This CDR3 is built from 14 residues. Germline V gene lookup returns CDR1 SNHLY and CDR2 FYNNEI. V dropped 6 bases and J dropped 6; count of bases not matched to a gene: 5. The CDR3 DNA is TGTGCCAGCAGGGCGACAGGGGGCACAAACACCATATATTTT. Translated, it gives CASRATGGTNTIYF.

The J gene is TRBJ1-5, the V gene TRBV19; D possibly corresponds to TRBD1 (6 bases). Per germline, CDR1 LNHDA and CDR2 SQIVND (reference sequence). This CDR3 has 14 amino acids. Trimming left V 8 bases short and J 0 bases short, with 11 bases between. This CDR3 is CASARTASNQPQHF. The CDR3 DNA reads TGTGCCAGTGCACGGACAGCTAGCAATCAGCCCCAGCATTTT.

This chain connects TRBV4-1 to TRBJ2-1; weak D call: TRBD1 (5 bases). Per germline, CDR1 MGHRA and CDR2 YSYEKL. The CDR3 spans 13 residues. V was cut by 0 bases and J by 9 bases, with 9 bases left in between. CDR3 loop: CASSQDRALEQFF. The CDR3 nucleotides read TGCGCCAGCAGCCAAGACAGGGCCCTTGAGCAGTTCTTC.

The chain joins TRBV10-3 to TRBJ2-7, with 7 bases that match TRBD2. J gave up 0 bases and V 7 bases, and 9 bases lay outside the gene matches. Germline values: CDR1 ENHRY, CDR2 SYGVKD. The CDR3 is 15 amino acids. Written as DNA, the CDR3 is TGTGCCATCACTCAGGGACTAACGAGCTCCTACGAGCAGTACTTC. It specifies CAITQGLTSSYEQYF.

The gene calls are TRBV21-1 and TRBJ1-1; TRBD1 reflects the table's D call only, with no check against the DNA. TRBV21-1 is a recognized pseudogene. The CDR3 totals 14 residues. The CDR3 region is CASSKGHRVAEAFF. CDR3 nucleotide sequence: TGTGCCAGCAGCAAAGGTCACAGGGTCGCTGAAGCTTTCTTT.

This clone was observed a single time. The chain employs TRBV7-6 and TRBJ2-3, with 12 nucleotides matching TRBD2. This CDR3 region has 18 residues. With 1 base clipped from V and 2 bases from J, the junction kept 7 bases outside the gene matches. Germline assignment: CDR1 SGHVS and CDR2 FNYEAQ. The CDR3 is CASSLETSGGPNTDTQYF. The CDR3 DNA follows: TGTGCCAGCAGCTTAGAAACTAGCGGGGGGCCCAACACAGATACGCAGTATTTT.

The chain carries TRBV10-2 and TRBJ1-6; TRBD1 agrees at 7 bases. This CDR3 region has 14 residues. The V segment lost 5 bases and the J segment 9 bases; nucleotides outside the gene matches: 7. Germline CDR1 and CDR2: WSHSY and SAAADI. The CDR3 nucleotides read TGCGCCAGCAGTACGACAGGGAAAGTTTCACCCCTCCACTTT. Its translation is CASSTTGKVSPLHF.

The chain carries TRBV5-1 and TRBJ2-3; D not resolved. CDR1 SGHRS and CDR2 YFSETQ come from the germline V gene. The V gene lost 0 bases and the J gene lost 2 bases, with 7 bases spanning the gap. The CDR3 is 14 residues long. The CDR3 bases are TGCGCCAGCAGCTTGGAACAGACCACAGATACGCAGTATTTT. Amino acid sequence: CASSLEQTTDTQYF.

The chain joins TRBV6-5 to TRBJ1-2; the match to TRBD1 covers 9 bases. The ends lost 5 bases at V and 7 bases at J; junction bases unmatched: 8. The CDR3 is 14 amino acids. CDR1 and CDR2 from the germline V gene are MNHEY and SVGAGI. This CDR3 is CASSQTGGGSGYTF. The CDR3 DNA is TGTGCCAGCAGTCAAACAGGGGGCGGGTCTGGCTACACCTTC.

The chain combines TRBV5-1 with TRBJ2-3, with TRBD2 identical over 9 bases. Per germline, CDR1 SGHRS and CDR2 YFSETQ. The V gene end was trimmed by 0 bases and the J gene end by 5 bases; junction bases not matched to a gene: 4. This CDR3 is 15 amino acids long. DNA of the CDR3: TGCGCCAGCAGCTTGGTTTCGACTAGCGGAGATACGCAGTATTTT. This gives the protein CASSLVSTSGDTQYF.

This chain connects TRBV7-2 to TRBJ1-3; 8 bases map to TRBD1. This CDR3 is 15 amino acids long. CDR1 SGHTA and CDR2 FQGNSA come from the germline V gene. V was pared by 4 bases and J by 4 bases, with 6 bases of the junction left unmatched. The CDR3, as DNA: TGTGCCAGCAGCTCCAGGGGGCATGTGGGAAACACCATATATTTT. Amino acids: CASSSRGHVGNTIYF.

The V and J genes are TRBV19 and TRBJ1-2; TRBD1 is a possible D gene (5 bases). The CDR3 runs to 13 residues. Germline CDR1 LNHDA, CDR2 SQIVND (reference sequence). The V end lost 4 bases, the J end lost 4 bases, and 10 bases lay between the germline ends. The CDR3 loop is CASSTGSGYGYTF. The CDR3 DNA reads as TGTGCCAGTAGTACAGGGTCCGGCTATGGCTACACCTTC.